The rows below give T cell receptor beta chains drawn from one sample of a study of human T cells and chemical hapten exposure. TCRdb analysed the RACE reads with MiXCR anew, one entry per CDR3 protein. The sample contains 45,000 to 60,000 distinct CDR3 sequences, around 11% of which appear only once. This material consisted of whole blood, taken in connection with sensitization to the hapten diphenylcyclopropenone (DPC). The receptors stem from a man under 40 with alopecia areata. Some clones in this sample may be carry-over from other donors' samples. The CDR3 runs from the conserved cysteine through the conserved F or W. Rows may omit the clone size; those that give it use once, few, many or a size class.

TRBJ2-7,.,TRBV28,CASRDSPYEQYF
TRBJ1-4,few,TRBV21-1,CASSGGKLFF
TRBJ2-5,many,TRBV6-2/TRBV6-3,CASSYPPRAASRQETQYF
TRBJ2-3,few,TRBV9,CASSVAGALTDTQYF
TRBJ1-1,few,TRBV24-1,CATSDRGTEAFF
TRBJ1-3,.,TRBV5-1,CASSPTTMPNTIYF
TRBJ1-2,few,TRBV28,CASSRDRAGYTF
TRBJ1-4,many,TRBV20-1,CSARVLEGEKLFF
TRBJ2-7,few,TRBV28,CASSASGGGEQYF
TRBJ1-5,.,TRBV5-1,CTSSLGGNSNQPQHF
TRBJ2-7,few,TRBV9,CASSLRQGGYEQYF
TRBJ1-2,.,TRBV29-1,CSVYSPGQGNGYTF
TRBJ2-5,many,TRBV12-3/TRBV12-4,CASSLGYQETQYF
TRBJ1-2,many,TRBV10-3,CAISPGQGGYGYTF
TRBJ1-6,few,TRBV7-8,CASSREGVSNSPLHF
TRBJ1-6,.,TRBV28,CASSFPDRETRTPLHF
TRBJ1-2,.,TRBV28,CASSLKQFYTF
TRBJ1-3,few,TRBV29-1,CSVDQGGSGNTIYF
TRBJ2-2,.,TRBV30,CAWSVDTNTGELFF
TRBJ1-1,.,TRBV27,CASSSRDPGTEAFF
TRBJ1-1,many,TRBV12-3/TRBV12-4,CASSLLLRDTEAFF
TRBJ2-3,.,TRBV28,CASSLYLTSTDTQYF
TRBJ2-3,.,TRBV20-1,CSATKRGGGTDTQYF
TRBJ1-5,once,TRBV15,CATSSGRMSNQPQHF
TRBJ1-5,few,TRBV4-2,CASSQDPLGTGYQPQHF
TRBJ1-2,.,TRBV5-5,CASIAGGANYGYTF
TRBJ1-2,few,TRBV28,CASSLNLGTGVINGYTF
TRBJ1-1,many,TRBV14,CASSQQHQGALAEAFF
TRBJ1-1,few,TRBV29-1,CSVDQGLENTEAFF
TRBJ1-5,.,TRBV28,CASSLTTVRNQPQHF
TRBJ2-1,.,TRBV6-5,CASSYSGTGAYEQFF
TRBJ1-1,many,TRBV27,CASRRLGTEAFF
TRBJ2-7,many,TRBV2,CASRQGQVSSYEQYF
TRBJ2-2,few,TRBV7-8,CASVSRGLAIGTGELFF
TRBJ2-2,.,TRBV6-1,CASMDPSSGGYTGELFF
TRBJ1-5,many,TRBV5-1,CASSALPGISNQPQHF
TRBJ1-2,many,TRBV20-1,CSARAGQGVVYGYTF
TRBJ2-5,.,TRBV9,CASSVDKGGLESPLTQYF
TRBJ2-7,.,TRBV20-1,CSPLPGTGPYDEQYF